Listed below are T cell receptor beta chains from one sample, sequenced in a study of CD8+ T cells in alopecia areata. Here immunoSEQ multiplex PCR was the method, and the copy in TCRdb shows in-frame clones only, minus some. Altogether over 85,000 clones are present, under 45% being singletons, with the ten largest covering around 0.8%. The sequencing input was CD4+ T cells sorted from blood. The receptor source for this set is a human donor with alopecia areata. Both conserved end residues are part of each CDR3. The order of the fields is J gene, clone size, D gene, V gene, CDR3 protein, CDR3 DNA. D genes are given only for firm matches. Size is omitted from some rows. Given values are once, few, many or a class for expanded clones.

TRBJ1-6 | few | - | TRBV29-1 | CSVEEGGSPLHF | TGCAGCGTTGAGGAAGGGGGTTCACCCCTCCACTTT
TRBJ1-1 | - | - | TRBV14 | CASSHLREQGPRTEAFF | TGTGCCAGCAGCCATTTGAGAGAACAGGGCCCGCGGACTGAAGCTTTCTTT
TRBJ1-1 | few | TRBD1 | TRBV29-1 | CSVVMHRGPDEAFF | TGCAGCGTTGTAATGCACAGGGGGCCGGATGAAGCTTTCTTT
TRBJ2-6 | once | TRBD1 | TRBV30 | CASQQGALSGANVLTF | TGTGCCTCCCAACAGGGGGCTCTGTCTGGGGCCAACGTCCTGACTTTC
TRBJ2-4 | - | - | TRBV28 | CASSSPGTNLAKNIQYF | TGTGCCAGCAGTTCCCCAGGAACCAACCTGGCCAAAAACATTCAGTACTTC
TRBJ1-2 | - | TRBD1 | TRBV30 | CASPGQTNYGYTF | TGTGCCTCTCCGGGACAGACTAACTATGGCTACACCTTC
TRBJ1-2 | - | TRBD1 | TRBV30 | CAWSIGGQGTGYTF | TGTGCCTGGAGTATTGGCGGACAGGGGACCGGCTACACCTTC
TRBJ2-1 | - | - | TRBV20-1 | CSAPPYNEQFF | TGCAGTGCTCCGCCCTACAATGAGCAGTTCTTC
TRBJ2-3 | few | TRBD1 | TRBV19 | CASNVLGQGAKGAQYF | TGTGCCAGTAACGTGTTGGGGCAGGGGGCAAAGGGGGCGCAGTATTTT
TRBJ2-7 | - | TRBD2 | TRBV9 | CASSRLGGARDEQYF | TGTGCCAGCAGCCGTCTCGGGGGGGCCCGGGACGAGCAGTACTTC
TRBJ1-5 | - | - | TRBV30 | CAWSSSRGQPQHF | TGTGCCTGGAGTTCGAGCCGGGGTCAGCCCCAGCATTTT
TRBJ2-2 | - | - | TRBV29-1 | CSARRGAGELFF | TGCAGCGCCCGGAGGGGCGCCGGGGAGCTGTTTTTT
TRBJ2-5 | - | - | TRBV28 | CASSQETQYF | TGTGCCAGCAGCCAAGAGACCCAGTACTTC
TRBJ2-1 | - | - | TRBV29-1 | CSAVSGLYNEQFF | TGCAGCGCCGTCAGCGGGCTCTACAATGAGCAGTTCTTC
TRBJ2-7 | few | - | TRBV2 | CASSVLSSAEQYF | TGTGCCAGCAGTGTTTTGAGTAGCGCCGAGCAGTACTTC
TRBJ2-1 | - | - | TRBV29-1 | CSVDSTYSYNEQFF | TGCAGCGTTGATTCGACGTACTCCTACAATGAGCAGTTCTTC
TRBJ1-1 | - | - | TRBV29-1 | CSVTILVVNTEAFF | TGCAGCGTTACGATTTTAGTTGTGAACACTGAAGCTTTCTTT
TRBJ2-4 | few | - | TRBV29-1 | CSVEYPRVKNIQYF | TGCAGCGTTGAATACCCAAGGGTCAAAAACATTCAGTACTTC
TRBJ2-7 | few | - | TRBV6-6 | CASSYSIGDYEQYF | TGTGCCAGCAGTTACTCGATCGGGGACTACGAGCAGTACTTC
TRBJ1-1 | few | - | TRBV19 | CASSIRTELNTEAFF | TGTGCCAGTAGTATTCGGACAGAGTTGAACACTGAAGCTTTCTTT
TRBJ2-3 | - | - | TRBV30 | CAWSKGGWTDTQYF | TGTGCCTGGAGTAAAGGGGGATGGACAGATACGCAGTATTTT
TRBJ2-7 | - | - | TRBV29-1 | CSARTGGTYEQYF | TGCAGCGCCCGGACAGGAGGGACCTACGAGCAGTACTTC
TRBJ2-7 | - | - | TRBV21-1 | CAKGTGAPFSYEQYF | TGTGCCAAAGGGACAGGGGCCCCATTCTCCTACGAGCAGTACTTC
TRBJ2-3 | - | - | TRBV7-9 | CASSSRDTQYF | TGTGCCAGCAGCTCCCGGGATACGCAGTATTTT
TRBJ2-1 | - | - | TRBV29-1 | CSVVWANNEQFF | TGCAGCGTTGTGTGGGCCAACAATGAGCAGTTCTTC
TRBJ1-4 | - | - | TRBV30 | CAWSVRGHEKLFF | TGTGCCTGGAGTGTACGGGGCCATGAAAAACTGTTTTTT
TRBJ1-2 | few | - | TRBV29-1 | CSVGAQPPNYGYTF | TGCAGCGTCGGGGCGCAGCCTCCTAACTATGGCTACACCTTC
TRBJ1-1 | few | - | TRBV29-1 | CSVERSATEAFF | TGCAGCGTTGAGAGATCGGCAACTGAAGCTTTCTTT
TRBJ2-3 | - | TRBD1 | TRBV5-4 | CASSRDRGTADTQYF | TGTGCCAGCAGCCGGGACAGGGGGACGGCAGATACGCAGTATTTT
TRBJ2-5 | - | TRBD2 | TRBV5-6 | CASSLFGEGIQETQYF | TGTGCCAGCAGCTTGTTTGGGGAGGGCATCCAAGAGACCCAGTACTTC
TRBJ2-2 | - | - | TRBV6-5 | CASRTYTGELFF | TGTGCCAGCAGGACCTACACCGGGGAGCTGTTTTTT
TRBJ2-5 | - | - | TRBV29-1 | CSVRGPGQETQYF | TGCAGCGTTCGGGGCCCAGGGCAAGAGACCCAGTACTTC